Shown below are 8 T cell receptor beta chains from a single sample sequenced in a study of regulatory T cells in long-lasting Graves disease. iRepertoire HTBI primers and Arm-PCR of CDR3 regions built TCR beta libraries. TCRdb reprocessed the multiplex PCR reads via MiXCR and lists one record per CDR3 protein. The data show 300,000 to 400,000 distinct CDR3 sequences, 16% seen once. Time point in this sample: newly diagnosed GD, antithyroid drugs for less than 3 months. The TCR library was made from RNA that had been extracted from PBMCs in TRIzol. The data were also submitted as part of a second study, on T cells in Graves' hyperthyroidism and ophthalmopathy.

This sample comprised peripheral blood mononuclear cells (PBMCs), obtained at new diagnosis, from a patient treated with antithyroid drugs. These receptors all come from a man aged 35-49 years with Graves disease.

This clonotype was detected a few times. The CDR3 does not end in the conserved phenylalanine or tryptophan, so this is likely a read error. The gene calls are TRBV6-1 and TRBJ2-5; 8 bases are a match to TRBD1. CDR1 is MNHNS and CDR2 is SASEGT in the germline V gene. The CDR3 has 13 amino acids. V lost 6 bases and J lost 5; bases outside the gene matches: 5. The CDR3 coding sequence is TGTGCCAGCAGGGACAGGGTCCAGGAGACCCAGTACCTC. Amino acid sequence: CASRDRVQETQYL.

Many counts were recorded for this clonotype. This rearrangement joins TRBV5-1 to TRBJ2-3, with TRBD2 matching over 8 bases. Per the germline V gene, CDR1 is SGHRS and CDR2 is YFSETQ. V was clipped by 4 bases and J by 1 base; unmatched bases: 5. The CDR3 is 15 amino acids. For the CDR3, the DNA is TGCGCCAGCAGCGTCATGACTAGCGGCACAGATACGCAGTATTTT. Translating it yields CASSVMTSGTDTQYF.

This clonotype was recorded many times. V and J are TRBV5-1 and TRBJ2-3; tentative D call: TRBD1 (6 bases). Germline-derived CDR1 and CDR2 are SGHRS and YFSETQ. The CDR3 extends over 14 amino acids. The germline V and J ends were trimmed by 3 bases and 4 bases, with 12 bases remaining between them. The CDR3 region has the DNA TGCGCCAGCAGCTCCACAGGGTACGCAGATACGCAGTATTTT. As protein: CASSSTGYADTQYF.

This clonotype showed up just a few times. This rearrangement joins TRBV28 to TRBJ2-6; D tentatively fits TRBD1 or TRBD2 (5 bases each). CDR3 length: 16 residues. Trimming left V 2 bases short and J 2 bases short, with 10 bases between. Looked up from germline, CDR1 is MDHEN and CDR2 is SYDVKM. CDR3 DNA: TGTGCCAGCAGTTTAGGGGGTCCTCCTGGGGCCAACGTCCTGACTTTC. Protein product: CASSLGGPPGANVLTF.

There are many counts of this clonotype. V gene TRBV12-3 or TRBV12-4 combines with J gene TRBJ2-2; D gene uncertain. V was shortened by 6 bases and J by 2 bases, with 10 bases between the two germline ends. CDR3 length: 14 amino acids. The CDR3 sequence: CASSSIRNTGELFF. DNA of the CDR3: TGTGCCAGCAGCTCGATCAGAAACACCGGGGAGCTGTTTTTT.

This clonotype appeared many times. The chain employs TRBV7-2 and TRBJ1-6; 9 bases fit TRBD1. With 5 bases clipped from V and 7 bases from J, the junction kept 6 bases outside the gene matches. Per the germline V gene, CDR1 is SGHTA and CDR2 is FQGNSA. This CDR3 spans 15 amino acids. Here the CDR3 reads CASSRDRVVNSPLHF. CDR3 DNA sequence: TGTGCCAGCAGCCGGGACAGGGTAGTGAATTCACCCCTCCACTTT.

About this clonotype: A far larger clone is just one base off, so this is likely a read error. The chain uses TRBV28 and TRBJ2-1, with D tentatively TRBD2 (6 bases). The J call is uncertain, as TRBJ2-3 better fits the DNA end. The length of the CDR3 is 15 residues. Germline V CDR1 and CDR2: MDHEN, SYDVKM. In DNA form, the CDR3 reads TGTGCCAGCAGTTCGCACGGGGGAAGCACAGATACGCAGTATTTT. Translation: CASSSHGGSTDTQYF.

This clonotype was detected many times. The chain joins TRBV30 to TRBJ2-2; 7 bases line up with TRBD1. Losses at the gene ends were 0 bases for V and 6 bases for J; bases not matched to a gene: 4. Germline lookup yields CDR1 GTSNPN and CDR2 SVGIG (reference sequence). The CDR3 is 14 amino acids. CDR3 coding DNA: TGTGCCTGGAGTGTAAAGGGGGCGTCCGGGGAGCTGTTTTTT. Its protein product is CAWSVKGASGELFF.